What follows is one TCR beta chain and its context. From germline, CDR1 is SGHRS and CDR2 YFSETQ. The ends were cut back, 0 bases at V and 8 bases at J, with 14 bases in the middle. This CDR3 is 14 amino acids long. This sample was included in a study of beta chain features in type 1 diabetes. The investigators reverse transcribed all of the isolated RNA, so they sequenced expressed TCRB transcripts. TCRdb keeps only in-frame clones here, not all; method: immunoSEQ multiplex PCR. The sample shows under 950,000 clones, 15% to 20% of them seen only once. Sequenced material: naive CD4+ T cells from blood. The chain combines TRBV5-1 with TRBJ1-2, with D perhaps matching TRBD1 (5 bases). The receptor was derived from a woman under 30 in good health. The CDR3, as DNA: TGCGCCAGCAGCTTGGCCTTGGCAGGGCTCGGCTACACCTTC. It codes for CASSLALAGLGYTF.